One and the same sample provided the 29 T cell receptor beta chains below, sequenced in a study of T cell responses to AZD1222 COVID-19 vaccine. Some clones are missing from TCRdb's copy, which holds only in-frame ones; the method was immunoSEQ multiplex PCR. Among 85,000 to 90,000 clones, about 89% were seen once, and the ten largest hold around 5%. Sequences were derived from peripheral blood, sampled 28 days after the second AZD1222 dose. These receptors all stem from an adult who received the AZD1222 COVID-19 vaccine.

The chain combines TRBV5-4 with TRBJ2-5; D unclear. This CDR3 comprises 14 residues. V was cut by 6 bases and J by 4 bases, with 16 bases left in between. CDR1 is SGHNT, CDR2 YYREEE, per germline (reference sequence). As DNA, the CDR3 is TGTGCCAGCACAATGGGGAACCGACGAGAGACCCAGTACTTC. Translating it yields CASTMGNRRETQYF.

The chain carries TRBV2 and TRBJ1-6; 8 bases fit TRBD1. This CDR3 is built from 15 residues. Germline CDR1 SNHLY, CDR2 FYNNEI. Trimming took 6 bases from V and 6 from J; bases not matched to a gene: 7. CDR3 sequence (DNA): TGTGCCAGCAGGATGTCGGGACAGGCTAATTCACCCCTCCACTTT. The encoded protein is CASRMSGQANSPLHF.

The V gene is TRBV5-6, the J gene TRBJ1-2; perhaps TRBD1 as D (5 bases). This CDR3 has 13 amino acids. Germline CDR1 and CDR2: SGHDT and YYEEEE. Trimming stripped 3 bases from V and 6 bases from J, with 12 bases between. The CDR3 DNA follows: TGTGCCAGCAGCTGGCCTCAGGGAGATGGCTACACCTTC. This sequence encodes CASSWPQGDGYTF.

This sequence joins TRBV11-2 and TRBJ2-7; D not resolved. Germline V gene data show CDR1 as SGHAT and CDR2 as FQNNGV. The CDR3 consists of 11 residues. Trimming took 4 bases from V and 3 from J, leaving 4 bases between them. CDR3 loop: CASSSNYEQYF. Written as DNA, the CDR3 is TGTGCCAGCAGCTCTAACTACGAGCAGTACTTC.

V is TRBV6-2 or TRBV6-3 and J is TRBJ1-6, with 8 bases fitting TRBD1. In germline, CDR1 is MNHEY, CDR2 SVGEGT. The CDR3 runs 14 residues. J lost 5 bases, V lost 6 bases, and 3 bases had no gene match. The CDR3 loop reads CASSPTGDNSPLHF. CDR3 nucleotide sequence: TGTGCCAGCAGCCCGACAGGGGATAATTCACCCCTCCACTTT.

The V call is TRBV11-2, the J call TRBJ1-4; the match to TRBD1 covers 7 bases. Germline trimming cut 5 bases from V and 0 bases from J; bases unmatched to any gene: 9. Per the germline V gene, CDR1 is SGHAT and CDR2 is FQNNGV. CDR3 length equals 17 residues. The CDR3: CASSQVGDSATNEKLFF. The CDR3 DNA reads TGTGCCAGCAGCCAAGTGGGGGACAGTGCAACTAATGAAAAACTGTTTTTT. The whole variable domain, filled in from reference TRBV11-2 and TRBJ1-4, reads EAGVAQSPRYKIIEKRQSVAFWCNPISGHATLYWYQQILGQGPKLLIQFQNNGVVDDSQLPKDRFSAERLKGVDSTLKIQPAKLEDSAVYLCASSQVGDSATNEKLFFGSGTQLSVL.

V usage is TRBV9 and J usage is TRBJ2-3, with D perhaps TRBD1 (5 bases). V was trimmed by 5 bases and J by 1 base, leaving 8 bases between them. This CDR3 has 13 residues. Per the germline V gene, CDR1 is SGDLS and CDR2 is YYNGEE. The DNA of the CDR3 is TGTGCCAGCAGACAGGCCGGCACAGATACGCAGTATTTT. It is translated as CASRQAGTDTQYF.

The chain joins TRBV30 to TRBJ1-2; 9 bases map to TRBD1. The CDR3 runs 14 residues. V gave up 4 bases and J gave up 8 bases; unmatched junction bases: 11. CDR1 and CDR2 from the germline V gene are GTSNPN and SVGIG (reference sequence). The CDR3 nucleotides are TGTGCCTGGACCTTGGGACAGGGCCACCGGGGCTACACCTTC. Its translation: CAWTLGQGHRGYTF.

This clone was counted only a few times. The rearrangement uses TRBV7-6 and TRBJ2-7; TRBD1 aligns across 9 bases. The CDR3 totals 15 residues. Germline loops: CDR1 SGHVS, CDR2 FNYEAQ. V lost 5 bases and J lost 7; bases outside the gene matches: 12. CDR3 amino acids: CASSPATGGQGEQYF. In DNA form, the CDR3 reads TGTGCCAGCAGCCCGGCTACAGGGGGCCAAGGTGAGCAGTACTTC.

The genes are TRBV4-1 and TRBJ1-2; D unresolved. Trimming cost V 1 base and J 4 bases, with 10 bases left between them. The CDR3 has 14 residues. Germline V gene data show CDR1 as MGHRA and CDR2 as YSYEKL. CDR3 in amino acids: CASSQGSESYGYTF. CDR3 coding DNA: TGCGCCAGCAGCCAAGGATCAGAGAGCTATGGCTACACCTTC.

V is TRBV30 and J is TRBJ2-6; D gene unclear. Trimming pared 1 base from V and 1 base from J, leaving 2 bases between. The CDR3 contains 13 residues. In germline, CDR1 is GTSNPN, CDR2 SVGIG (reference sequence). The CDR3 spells CAWSGSGANVLTF. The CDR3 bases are TGTGCCTGGAGTGGTTCTGGGGCCAACGTCCTGACTTTC.

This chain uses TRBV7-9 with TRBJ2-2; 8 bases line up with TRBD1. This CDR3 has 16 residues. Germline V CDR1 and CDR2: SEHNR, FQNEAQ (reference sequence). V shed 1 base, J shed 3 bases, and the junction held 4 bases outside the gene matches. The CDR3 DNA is TGTGCCAGCAGCTTAGTTACAGGGGGATACACCGGGGAGCTGTTTTTT. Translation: CASSLVTGGYTGELFF.

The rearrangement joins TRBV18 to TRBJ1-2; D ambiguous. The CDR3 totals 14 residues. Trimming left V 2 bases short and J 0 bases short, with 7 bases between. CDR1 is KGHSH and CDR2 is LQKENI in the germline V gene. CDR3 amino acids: CASSPSAANYGYTF. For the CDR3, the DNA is TGTGCCAGCTCACCATCGGCGGCTAACTATGGCTACACCTTC.

In DNA, the CDR3 is TGTGCCAGCAGCTACGGTCCGCTGGAAGCTTTCTTT. It specifies CASSYGPLEAFF. This chain links TRBV3-1 (or the pseudogene TRBV3-2) with TRBJ1-1; D ambiguous. The germline V gene encodes CDR1 LGHDT and CDR2 YNNKEL (reference sequence). The CDR3 totals 12 residues. The ends were cut back, 5 bases at V and 8 bases at J, with 12 bases in the middle.

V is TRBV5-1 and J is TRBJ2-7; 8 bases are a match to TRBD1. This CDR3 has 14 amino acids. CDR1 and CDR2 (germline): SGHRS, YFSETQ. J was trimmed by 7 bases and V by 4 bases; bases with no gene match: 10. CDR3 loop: CASSPGTGVGEQYF. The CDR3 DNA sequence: TGCGCCAGCAGCCCGGGGACAGGAGTTGGGGAGCAGTACTTC.

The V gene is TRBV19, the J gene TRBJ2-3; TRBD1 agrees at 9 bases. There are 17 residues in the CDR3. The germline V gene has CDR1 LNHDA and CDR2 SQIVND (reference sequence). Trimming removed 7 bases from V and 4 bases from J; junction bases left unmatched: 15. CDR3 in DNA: TGTGCCAGTAAAACCTGGGAACAGGGGGCGCGATCAGATACGCAGTATTTT. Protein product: CASKTWEQGARSDTQYF.

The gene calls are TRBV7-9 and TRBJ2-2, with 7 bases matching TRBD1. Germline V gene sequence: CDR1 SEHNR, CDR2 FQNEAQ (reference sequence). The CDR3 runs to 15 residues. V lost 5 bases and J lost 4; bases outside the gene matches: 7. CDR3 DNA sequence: TGTGCCAGCAGCCTATTGGGACAGATCACCGGGGAGCTGTTTTTT. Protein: CASSLLGQITGELFF.

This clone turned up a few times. The CDR3 DNA sequence: TGTGCCAGCAGCCCCGTAGGTGGGTTAGAAAATTCACCCCTCCACTTT. This codes for CASSPVGGLENSPLHF. The chain recombines TRBV14 with TRBJ1-6; D gene unclear. This CDR3 is built from 16 residues. V shed 4 bases and J shed 7 bases, with 17 bases lying between them. Germline CDR1 and CDR2: SGHDN and FVKESK.

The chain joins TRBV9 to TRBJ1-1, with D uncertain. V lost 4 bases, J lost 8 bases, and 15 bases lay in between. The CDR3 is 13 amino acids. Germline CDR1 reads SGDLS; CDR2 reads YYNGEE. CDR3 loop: CASSPRTLSEAFF. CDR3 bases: TGTGCCAGCAGCCCCCGGACCCTCTCCGAAGCTTTCTTT.

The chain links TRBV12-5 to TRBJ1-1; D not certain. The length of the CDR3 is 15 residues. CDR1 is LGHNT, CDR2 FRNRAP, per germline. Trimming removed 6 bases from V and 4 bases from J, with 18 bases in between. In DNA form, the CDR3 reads TGTGCTAGTGGCCCCGACGGCGCCCCCAGCACTGAAGCTTTCTTT. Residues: CASGPDGAPSTEAFF.

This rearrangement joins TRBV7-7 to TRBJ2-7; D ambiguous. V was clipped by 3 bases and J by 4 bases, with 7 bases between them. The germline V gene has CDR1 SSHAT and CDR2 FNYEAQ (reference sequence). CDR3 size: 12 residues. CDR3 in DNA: TGTGCCAGCAGCTTTCACGAGTACGAGCAGTACTTC. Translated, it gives CASSFHEYEQYF.

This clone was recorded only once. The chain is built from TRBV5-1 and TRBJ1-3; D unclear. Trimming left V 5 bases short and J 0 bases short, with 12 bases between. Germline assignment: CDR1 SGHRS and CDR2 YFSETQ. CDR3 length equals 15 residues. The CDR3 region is CASSPTGHSGNTIYF. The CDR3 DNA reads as TGCGCCAGCAGTCCCACGGGCCACTCTGGAAACACCATATATTTT.

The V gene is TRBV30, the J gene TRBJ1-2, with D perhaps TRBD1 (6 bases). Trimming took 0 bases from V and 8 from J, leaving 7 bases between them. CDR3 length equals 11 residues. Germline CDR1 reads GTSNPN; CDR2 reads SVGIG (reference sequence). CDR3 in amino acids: CAWSVQGGYTF. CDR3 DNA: TGTGCCTGGAGTGTGCAGGGGGGCTACACCTTC.

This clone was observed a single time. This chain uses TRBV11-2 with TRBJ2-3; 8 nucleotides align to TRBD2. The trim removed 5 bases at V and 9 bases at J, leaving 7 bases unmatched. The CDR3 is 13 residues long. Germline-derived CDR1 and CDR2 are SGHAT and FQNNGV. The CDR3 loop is CASSPIRGGTQYF. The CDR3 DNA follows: TGTGCCAGCAGCCCGATTCGGGGGGGGACGCAGTATTTT.

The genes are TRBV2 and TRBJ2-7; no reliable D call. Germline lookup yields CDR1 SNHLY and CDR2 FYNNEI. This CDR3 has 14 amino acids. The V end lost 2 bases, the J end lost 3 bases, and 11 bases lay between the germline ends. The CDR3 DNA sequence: TGTGCCAGCAGTGAAACCAGCTTTAACTACGAGCAGTACTTC. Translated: CASSETSFNYEQYF.

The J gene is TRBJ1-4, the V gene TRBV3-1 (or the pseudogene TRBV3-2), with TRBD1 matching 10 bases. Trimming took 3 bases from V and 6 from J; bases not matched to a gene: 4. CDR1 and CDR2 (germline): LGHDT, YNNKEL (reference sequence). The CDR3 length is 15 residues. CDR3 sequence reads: CASSQRQGAYEKLFF. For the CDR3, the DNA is TGTGCCAGCAGCCAGCGACAGGGGGCTTATGAAAAACTGTTTTTT.

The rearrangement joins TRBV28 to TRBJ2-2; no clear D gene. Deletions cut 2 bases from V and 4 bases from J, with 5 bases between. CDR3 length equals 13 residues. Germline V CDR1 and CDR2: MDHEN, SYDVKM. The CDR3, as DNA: TGTGCCAGCAGTTTACGGAGCACCGGGGAGCTGTTTTTT. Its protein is CASSLRSTGELFF.

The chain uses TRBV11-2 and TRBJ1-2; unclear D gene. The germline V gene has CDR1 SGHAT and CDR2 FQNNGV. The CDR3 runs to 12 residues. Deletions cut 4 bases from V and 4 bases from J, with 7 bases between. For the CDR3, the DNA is TGTGCCAGCAGCTCCGGTGGCTATGGCTACACCTTC. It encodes CASSSGGYGYTF.

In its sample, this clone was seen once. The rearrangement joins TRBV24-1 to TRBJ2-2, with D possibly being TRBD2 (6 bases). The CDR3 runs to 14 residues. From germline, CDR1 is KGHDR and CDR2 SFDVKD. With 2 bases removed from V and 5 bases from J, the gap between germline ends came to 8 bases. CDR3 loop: CATSDSGDTGELFF. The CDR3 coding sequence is TGTGCCACCAGTGATTCGGGGGATACCGGGGAGCTGTTTTTT.